These 28 T cell receptor beta chains originate from one sample sequenced in a study of blood T cell repertoires in COVID-19. The repertoire was sequenced with immunoSEQ multiplex PCR; TCRdb's copy has only in-frame clones and lacks some. The sample holds over 600,000 clones, about 87% seen once. Sample: peripheral blood. The origin of the receptors is a woman between 18 and 29 years old with acute or convalescent COVID-19.

The chain carries TRBV7-2 and TRBJ2-1; 7 bases fit TRBD1. Per germline, CDR1 SGHTA and CDR2 FQGNSA. This CDR3 spans 16 amino acids. The junction had 6 bases not matched to a gene; V was cut back by 4 bases and J by 0 bases. Here the CDR3 reads CASSYRGRSSYNEQFF. As DNA, the CDR3 is TGTGCCAGCAGCTACAGGGGCAGGAGCTCCTACAATGAGCAGTTCTTC.

The V gene is TRBV20-1, the J gene TRBJ1-2, with a tentative D call TRBD1 (5 bases). The CDR3 is made up of 11 amino acids. V was trimmed by 6 bases and J by 5 bases, leaving 10 bases between them. CDR1 is DFQATT and CDR2 is SNEGSKA in the germline V gene (reference sequence). The CDR3 here is CSAGHLYGYTF. CDR3 DNA sequence: TGCAGTGCCGGACACCTGTATGGCTACACCTTC.

This chain connects TRBV6-5 to TRBJ1-2; D remains ambiguous. The CDR3 loop spans 12 amino acids. With 6 bases removed from V and 7 bases from J, the gap between germline ends came to 12 bases. Germline CDR1 is MNHEY and CDR2 is SVGAGI. The CDR3 DNA is TGTGCCAGCAGCGACCGACTTGGTGGCTACACCTTC. This encodes CASSDRLGGYTF.

CDR3 nucleotides: TGTGCCAGCAGCCAAAGGGGGCGCGGCTACACCTTC. Translation gives CASSQRGRGYTF. The chain links TRBV14 to TRBJ1-2; 7 bases line up with TRBD1. The germline V gene encodes CDR1 SGHDN and CDR2 FVKESK. The CDR3 length is 12 residues. The V segment lost 2 bases and the J segment 8 bases; nucleotides outside the gene matches: 2.

The sample holds one count of this clone. This chain links TRBV6-5 with TRBJ2-7; TRBD1 might be the D (5 bases). CDR3 length equals 13 residues. The V gene lost 6 bases and the J gene lost 7 bases, with 16 bases spanning the gap. Germline V gene lookup returns CDR1 MNHEY and CDR2 SVGAGI. DNA for the CDR3: TGTGCCAGCAGCAGGGAAGCCAGGGCGGAGCAGTACTTC. It encodes CASSREARAEQYF.

The V and J genes are TRBV11-2 and TRBJ1-2; D possibly corresponds to TRBD1 (5 bases). The CDR3 extends over 15 amino acids. Trimming left V 1 base short and J 8 bases short, with 17 bases between. The germline gives CDR1 SGHAT, CDR2 FQNNGV. CDR3 in DNA: TGTGCCAGCAGCTTAGCTTCCTCAGGGTTCGAAGGCTACACCTTC. Its translation is CASSLASSGFEGYTF.

This clone was picked up one time. This chain connects TRBV6-2 or TRBV6-3 to TRBJ1-3; D may be TRBD1 (5 bases). Germline V lookup: CDR1 MNHEY, CDR2 SVGEGT. The V end lost 2 bases, the J end lost 0 bases, and 8 bases lay between the germline ends. The CDR3 is 15 amino acids. The CDR3 region is CASSYGAHSGNTIYF. The DNA of the CDR3 is TGTGCCAGCAGTTACGGGGCGCACTCTGGAAACACCATATATTTT.

There are a few counts of this clone. The chain carries TRBV28 and TRBJ1-2; D not resolved. This CDR3 is 13 amino acids long. Trimming stripped 2 bases from V and 0 bases from J, with 4 bases between. Looked up from germline, CDR1 is MDHEN and CDR2 is SYDVKM. The CDR3 nucleotides are TGTGCCAGCAGTTTAGAGGCTAACTATGGCTACACCTTC. It yields the protein CASSLEANYGYTF.

This sequence joins TRBV15 and TRBJ1-2, with TRBD1 as a possible D gene (5 bases). CDR1 and CDR2 from the germline V gene are LNHNV and YYDKDF (reference sequence). CDR3 length equals 16 residues. V lost 3 bases and J lost 7, with 21 bases in between. This chain's CDR3 is CATSSELRQFRSGYTF. In nucleotides, the CDR3 is TGTGCCACCAGCAGTGAACTCAGACAGTTCCGTAGTGGCTACACCTTC.

This chain joins TRBV28 and TRBJ2-4; D is uncertain. CDR1 and CDR2 (germline): MDHEN, SYDVKM. V was pared by 3 bases and J by 6 bases, with 12 bases between. The CDR3 runs 14 residues. In DNA, the CDR3 is TGTGCCAGCAGTTTGGTCGGAGAAGGAAACATTCAGTACTTC. It yields the protein CASSLVGEGNIQYF.

The chain carries TRBV7-9 and TRBJ2-1; a weak D match, TRBD2 (6 bases). Germline V CDR1 and CDR2: SEHNR, FQNEAQ (reference sequence). This CDR3 spans 19 amino acids. V shed 7 bases and J shed 3 bases, with 28 bases lying between them. The CDR3 sequence: CASISKMGGGTSVYNEQFF. The CDR3 nucleotides read TGTGCCAGCATCTCAAAAATGGGAGGAGGCACCTCTGTCTACAATGAGCAGTTCTTC.

V and J are TRBV5-1 and TRBJ1-1; 8 bases align to TRBD1. Germline V CDR1 and CDR2: SGHRS, YFSETQ. V lost 4 bases, J lost 1 base, and 9 bases stayed unmatched. This CDR3 spans 16 amino acids. CDR3 DNA: TGCGCCAGCAGCCGGGGGACCACAGGGGGGAACACTGAAGCTTTCTTT. Protein product: CASSRGTTGGNTEAFF.

The V call is TRBV5-4, the J call TRBJ2-7; TRBD2 is a possible D gene (6 bases). Looked up from germline, CDR1 is SGHNT and CDR2 is YYREEE (reference sequence). The CDR3 runs 14 residues. V was shortened by 4 bases and J by 4 bases, with 15 bases between the two germline ends. CDR3 sequence (DNA): TGTGCCAGCAGCCTCGGACTAAACGGGTACGAGCAGTACTTC. Amino acid sequence: CASSLGLNGYEQYF.

In the case of this clone: Compared with germline, one end of the junction differs, possibly owing to a read error. The rearrangement uses TRBV14 and TRBJ1-2; 8 positions agree with TRBD1. The CDR3 runs to 13 residues. Germline values: CDR1 SGHDN, CDR2 FVKESK. The CDR3 sequence is CASSQEGRTGINF. The CDR3 DNA follows: TGTGCCAGCAGCCAAGAAGGGCGGACAGGGATTAACTTC.

The chain carries TRBV5-8 and TRBJ1-1; TRBD1 matches at 7 bases. The CDR3 sequence is 13 residues long. Trimming cost V 4 bases and J 4 bases; bases outside gene matches: 4. In germline, CDR1 is SGHTS, CDR2 YDEGEE. The CDR3 bases are TGTGCCAGCAGCCCGACAGGGATCACTGAAGCTTTCTTT. Translated: CASSPTGITEAFF.

The chain joins TRBV7-6 to TRBJ1-2; D not certain. The CDR3 is made up of 12 amino acids. Trimming left V 1 base short and J 10 bases short, with 10 bases between. The V gene's germline CDR1 is SGHVS and CDR2 FNYEAQ. This CDR3 is CASSLDWRDYTF. The DNA of the CDR3 is TGTGCCAGCAGCTTAGACTGGAGAGACTACACCTTC.

The CDR3 loop is CASSQVDSYYNEQFF. The CDR3 region has the DNA TGTGCCAGCAGCCAAGTCGACTCGTATTACAATGAGCAGTTCTTC. This rearrangement joins TRBV14 to TRBJ2-1; D gene ambiguous. V was trimmed by 1 base and J by 4 bases, leaving 11 bases between them. CDR3 length: 15 residues. Germline V gene sequence: CDR1 SGHDN, CDR2 FVKESK.

The chain joins TRBV11-1 to TRBJ2-7, with TRBD1 matching 7 bases. Losses at the gene ends were 3 bases for V and 6 bases for J; bases not matched to a gene: 11. Germline CDR1 reads SGHAT; CDR2 reads FQDESV (reference sequence). The CDR3 has 15 amino acids. CDR3 sequence: CASSFTGARVGEQYF. The CDR3 DNA reads TGTGCCAGCAGCTTTACAGGGGCCCGGGTCGGCGAGCAGTACTTC.

V usage is TRBV25-1 and J usage is TRBJ2-1, with a weak D call TRBD1 (5 bases). The ends were cut back, 7 bases at V and 8 bases at J, with 18 bases in the middle. The CDR3 runs 14 residues. Germline values: CDR1 MGHDK, CDR2 SYGVNS. CDR3 protein: CASNLAGQGDEQFF. In nucleotides, the CDR3 is TGTGCCAGCAACCTCGCCGGGCAGGGCGATGAGCAGTTCTTC.

V usage is TRBV7-2 and J usage is TRBJ1-2; the match to TRBD1 covers 8 bases. Germline assignment: CDR1 SGHTA and CDR2 FQGNSA. This CDR3 has 14 amino acids. After removal of 2 bases from V and 6 bases from J, the junction contained 5 bases not matched to a gene. CDR3 amino acids: CASSLPGTGHGYTF. The CDR3 DNA reads as TGTGCCAGCAGCTTACCCGGGACAGGCCATGGCTACACCTTC.

This clone was seen a handful of times. This sequence joins TRBV7-8 and TRBJ2-7; 9 bases match TRBD2. CDR1 and CDR2 (germline): SGHVS, FQNEAQ. V shed 2 bases, J shed 1 base, and the junction held 6 bases outside the gene matches. The CDR3 totals 16 residues. The CDR3 DNA sequence: TGTGCCAGCAGCTTACGTCTAGCGGGGAGTTCCTACGAGCAGTACTTC. It codes for CASSLRLAGSSYEQYF.

V and J are TRBV5-4 and TRBJ2-5; D perhaps matches TRBD2 (6 bases). V lost 4 bases and J lost 7, with 14 bases in between. The CDR3 runs to 13 residues. The germline V gene has CDR1 SGHNT and CDR2 YYREEE (reference sequence). This chain's CDR3 is CASSRDHSGTQYF. The DNA of the CDR3 is TGTGCCAGCAGCAGGGACCATAGCGGGACCCAGTACTTC.

This chain links TRBV4-2 with TRBJ2-5; weak D call: TRBD1 (5 bases). The CDR3 loop spans 15 amino acids. V shed 0 bases and J shed 1 base, with 9 bases lying between them. Germline V lookup: CDR1 LGHNA, CDR2 YNFKEQ. CDR3 DNA: TGTGCCAGCAGCCAAGATAGACAGCTCCAAGAGACCCAGTACTTC. Its translation: CASSQDRQLQETQYF.

J is TRBJ1-2 and V is TRBV4-1; TRBD1 aligns across 7 bases. Germline CDR1 reads MGHRA; CDR2 reads YSYEKL. The CDR3 loop spans 15 amino acids. Trimming cost V 4 bases and J 8 bases; bases outside gene matches: 13. The CDR3 DNA reads TGCGCCAGCAGCCTCCCCTCACAGGGGCCGATCGGCTACACCTTC. Translation gives CASSLPSQGPIGYTF.

The rearrangement links TRBV4-1 to TRBJ1-5; possible D gene TRBD1, 5 bases. The V gene lost 8 bases and the J gene lost 3 bases, with 11 bases spanning the gap. Germline assignment: CDR1 MGHRA and CDR2 YSYEKL. CDR3 size: 13 residues. The CDR3 coding sequence is TGCGCCAGCGGCCGACAGAACAATCAGCCCCAGCATTTT. Translating gives CASGRQNNQPQHF.

This chain joins TRBV7-3 and TRBJ2-7; D perhaps matches TRBD2 (5 bases). In germline, CDR1 is SGHTA, CDR2 FQGTGA. V was trimmed by 0 bases and J by 6 bases, leaving 9 bases between them. This CDR3 spans 13 amino acids. The CDR3 reads CASSLTGGSEQYF. In DNA form, the CDR3 reads TGTGCCAGCAGCTTAACGGGTGGGAGCGAGCAGTACTTC.

V usage is TRBV5-1 and J usage is TRBJ2-5; TRBD1 agrees at 8 bases. The CDR3 spans 13 residues. Per the germline V gene, CDR1 is SGHRS and CDR2 is YFSETQ. V shed 4 bases, J shed 2 bases, and the junction held 1 base outside the gene matches. The CDR3 coding sequence is TGCGCCAGCAGCCGGGACAGGCAAGAGACCCAGTACTTC. Its translation: CASSRDRQETQYF.

In this sample, this clone turned up a few times. The chain uses TRBV10-3 and TRBJ1-5; 10 bases fit TRBD1. The V segment lost 11 bases and the J segment 7 bases; nucleotides outside the gene matches: 14. The germline gives CDR1 ENHRY, CDR2 SYGVKD. The CDR3 spans 15 residues. CDR3 nucleotides: TGTGCCGATCGCCAGACAGGGGGCTCAAAACAGCCCCAGCATTTT. Its protein product is CADRQTGGSKQPQHF.